The 19 T cell receptor beta chains below were found in one sample sequenced in a study of T cells in Graves' hyperthyroidism and ophthalmopathy. Using RNA transcripts as the source, TCR beta CDR3 regions were amplified. HTBI primers were the set used in a first-round RT-PCR of the TCR CDR3. TCRdb processed the multiplex PCR reads anew with MiXCR; each CDR3 protein has one entry. The table shows 350,000 or so distinct CDR3 sequences, with 18% occurring only once. What was sequenced was blood. The receptors shown here come from a woman in her fifties or sixties with Graves' hyperthyroidism.

This rearrangement joins TRBV5-1 to TRBJ1-5; unclear D gene. CDR1 and CDR2 from the germline V gene are SGHRS and YFSETQ. The germline V and J ends were trimmed by 4 bases and 0 bases, with 11 bases remaining between them. This CDR3 comprises 15 residues. CDR3 sequence reads: CASSAEGSSNQPQHF. As DNA, the CDR3 is TGCGCCAGCAGCGCAGAGGGCAGTAGCAATCAGCCCCAGCATTTT. Together with reference TRBV5-1 and TRBJ1-5, the CDR3 gives the full variable domain: KAGVTQTPRYLIKTRGQQVTLSCSPISGHRSVSWYQQTPGQGLQFLFEYFSETQRNKGNFPGRFSGRQFSNSRSEMNVSTLELGDSALYLCASSAEGSSNQPQHFGDGTRLSIL.

This clonotype was counted a few times. This chain connects TRBV7-9 to TRBJ1-1; TRBD1 matches 9 bases. With 5 bases clipped from V and 8 bases from J, the junction kept 3 bases outside the gene matches. Germline CDR1 SEHNR, CDR2 FQNEAQ (reference sequence). The CDR3 is 12 residues long. The CDR3 reads CASSGTGLEAFF. The CDR3 coding sequence is TGTGCCAGCAGCGGGACAGGGTTGGAAGCTTTCTTT.

This clonotype was detected only a few times. The CDR3 nucleotides are TGTGCCAGCAGCCCTACCGGGGACATCTCATACAATGAGCAGTTCTTC. Protein sequence: CASSPTGDISYNEQFF. V usage is TRBV28 and J usage is TRBJ2-1; maybe TRBD1 (6 bases). Trimming removed 6 bases from V and 4 bases from J, with 19 bases in between. Germline assignment: CDR1 MDHEN and CDR2 SYDVKM. CDR3 length equals 16 residues.

The rearrangement joins TRBV6-1 to TRBJ2-1; 9 nucleotides agree with TRBD2. This CDR3 contains 15 residues. The ends lost 2 bases at V and 5 bases at J; junction bases unmatched: 4. Germline CDR1 reads MNHNS; CDR2 reads SASEGT. CDR3 coding DNA: TGTGCCAGCAGTGAACTACTAGCGGGTGACAATGAGCAGTTCTTC. Its translation is CASSELLAGDNEQFF.

J is TRBJ1-1 and V is TRBV11-1, with D possibly matching TRBD1 (5 bases). Per germline, CDR1 SGHAT and CDR2 FQDESV (reference sequence). CDR3 length: 18 residues. V was cut by 5 bases and J by 3 bases, with 25 bases left in between. CDR3 nucleotides: TGTGCCAGCAGCAAGAAAAAGAGGGGATATCTGGTTGACACTGAAGCTTTCTTT. This codes for CASSKKKRGYLVDTEAFF.

This clonotype was picked up a small number of times. V gene TRBV6-1 combines with J gene TRBJ1-1; 9 bases align to TRBD1. Unmatched junction bases numbered 8, after V lost 8 bases and J lost 1 base. This CDR3 is built from 15 residues. The germline CDR1 and CDR2 sequences are MNHNS and SASEGT. CDR3 sequence (DNA): TGTGCCAGCCGAACGGGACAGGGAACGAACACTGAAGCTTTCTTT. Translated: CASRTGQGTNTEAFF.

This clonotype came up many times. The genes are TRBV5-1 and TRBJ2-7; 12 nucleotides align to TRBD1. CDR3 size: 15 residues. CDR1 SGHRS and CDR2 YFSETQ come from the germline V gene. V trimming: 0 bases; J trimming: 6 bases; junction bases outside the gene matches: 4. The CDR3 region is CASSLVGTGGGEQYV. The CDR3 DNA is TGCGCCAGCAGCTTGGTCGGGACAGGGGGCGGCGAGCAGTACGTC.

This clonotype was counted ten times or more. V gene TRBV12-3 or TRBV12-4 combines with J gene TRBJ2-3, with D possibly TRBD2 on 6 matching bases. This CDR3 has 13 amino acids. Trimming pared 5 bases from V and 6 bases from J, leaving 12 bases between. Here the CDR3 DNA reads TGTGCCAGCAGTGCGGGCGGAGGGGATACGCAGTATTTT. Amino acids: CASSAGGGDTQYF.

This clonotype has more than one count but fewer than ten. The chain links TRBV29-1 to TRBJ1-2; TRBD1 agrees at 7 bases. V lost 6 bases and J lost 3; bases outside the gene matches: 4. The CDR3 has 12 residues. From germline, CDR1 is SQVTM and CDR2 ANQGSEA. The CDR3 DNA reads TGCAGCGTGCCCGACAGGGACTATGGCTACACCTTC. Amino acid sequence: CSVPDRDYGYTF. Full variable domain (rest looked up from reference TRBV29-1 and TRBJ1-2): SAVISQKPSRDICQRGTSLTIQCQVDSQVTMMFWYRQQPGQSLTLIATANQGSEATYESGFVIDKFPISRPNLTFSTLTVSNMSPEDSSIYLCSVPDRDYGYTFGSGTRLTVV.

This clonotype was counted many times. V and J are TRBV18 and TRBJ1-5; D is unresolved. Trimming left V 3 bases short and J 5 bases short, with 14 bases between. Germline V lookup: CDR1 KGHSH, CDR2 LQKENI. This CDR3 region has 15 residues. The CDR3 DNA reads TGTGCCAGCTCACCCCGGGGTTCTTGGGATCAGCCCCAGCATTTT. Translation: CASSPRGSWDQPQHF.

The rearrangement uses TRBV7-9 and TRBJ1-3; 8 bases agree with TRBD1. The CDR3 spans 15 residues. Germline assignment: CDR1 SEHNR and CDR2 FQNEAQ (reference sequence). The V and J ends lost 5 bases and 4 bases, in that order; junction bases with no gene match: 7. The CDR3 sequence is CASSRTGSDGNTIYF. The CDR3 region has the DNA TGTGCCAGCAGCCGGACAGGGTCGGACGGAAACACCATATATTTT.

This clonotype was counted a few times. The chain recombines TRBV10-3 with TRBJ2-2, with D possibly being TRBD1 or TRBD2 (6 bases each). The V gene's germline CDR1 is ENHRY and CDR2 SYGVKD. Trimming took off 7 bases at V and 4 bases at J, with 13 bases between the two ends. The CDR3 totals 14 residues. CDR3 region: CAINRGQSTGELFF. CDR3 nucleotides: TGTGCCATCAACCGGGGGCAGAGCACCGGGGAGCTGTTTTTT.

This clonotype was picked up many times. V gene TRBV20-1 combines with J gene TRBJ2-1; D remains unclear. The V gene's germline CDR1 is DFQATT and CDR2 SNEGSKA (reference sequence). Between the trimmed V and J ends, which lost 3 bases and 7 bases, there was a span of 13 bases. The CDR3 totals 13 residues. CDR3 protein: CSARDPFANEQFF. CDR3 bases: TGCAGTGCTAGGGACCCCTTCGCGAATGAGCAGTTCTTC.

The sample holds many counts of this clonotype. This chain uses TRBV12-3 or TRBV12-4 with TRBJ2-1; weak D call: TRBD2 (5 bases). With 3 bases removed from V and 5 bases from J, the gap between germline ends came to 8 bases. This CDR3 is 13 amino acids long. This CDR3 reads CASSFAGHNEQFF. The CDR3 DNA is TGTGCCAGCAGTTTCGCGGGTCACAATGAGCAGTTCTTC.

The J gene is TRBJ2-1, the V gene TRBV19; the match to TRBD1 covers 7 bases. This CDR3 contains 19 residues. Per the germline V gene, CDR1 is LNHDA and CDR2 is SQIVND (reference sequence). Trimming at V came to 9 bases and at J to 4 bases, leaving 24 bases not matched to a gene. This chain's CDR3 is CASRSTGTFSMARYNEQFF. CDR3 sequence (DNA): TGTGCCAGCCGTTCGACAGGGACATTTAGTATGGCCAGATACAATGAGCAGTTCTTC.

The chain combines TRBV10-3 with TRBJ2-6; D gene ambiguous. Trimming removed 5 bases from V and 0 bases from J, with 5 bases in between. CDR1 and CDR2 (germline): ENHRY, SYGVKD. The CDR3 length is 14 residues. DNA of the CDR3: TGTGCCATCAGTCACAGCTCTGGGGCCAACGTCCTGACTTTC. Encoded protein: CAISHSSGANVLTF.

There are a few counts of this clonotype. J is TRBJ2-7 and V is TRBV7-9; 10 nucleotides agree with TRBD1. Germline V gene sequence: CDR1 SEHNR, CDR2 FQNEAQ (reference sequence). Losses at the gene ends were 5 bases for V and 6 bases for J; bases not matched to a gene: 10. The CDR3 totals 15 residues. DNA of the CDR3: TGTGCCAGCAGCACCCGGACAGGGGGAAATCTCGAGCAGTACTTC. It encodes CASSTRTGGNLEQYF. Using reference TRBV7-9 and TRBJ2-7 for the parts outside the CDR3, the full variable domain is DTGVSQNPRHKITKRGQNVTFRCDPISEHNRLYWYRQTLGQGPEFLTYFQNEAQLEKSRLLSDRFSAERPKGSFSTLEIQRTEQGDSAMYLCASSTRTGGNLEQYFGPGTRLTVT.

The chain joins TRBV29-1 to TRBJ1-2; 9 nucleotides align to TRBD1. Per germline, CDR1 SQVTM and CDR2 ANQGSEA. The V segment lost 5 bases and the J segment 1 base; nucleotides outside the gene matches: 8. This CDR3 is built from 15 residues. The CDR3 region is CSVTPGTGINYGYTF. For the CDR3, the DNA is TGCAGCGTTACTCCCGGGACAGGGATTAACTATGGCTACACCTTC.

This clonotype was seen at least ten times. The rearrangement joins TRBV2 to TRBJ1-2, with D perhaps matching TRBD1 (5 bases). In germline, CDR1 is SNHLY, CDR2 FYNNEI. This CDR3 comprises 13 residues. V lost 9 bases, J lost 5 bases, and 16 bases lay in between. Here the CDR3 reads CARGVGEKYGYTF. In DNA form, the CDR3 reads TGTGCCAGGGGGGTGGGGGAGAAGTATGGCTACACCTTC.